Sequencing of this T cell receptor beta chain was carried out in a study of blood T cell repertoires in COVID-19. Only in-frame clones appear in the TCRdb table, and some are missing; sequencing was by immunoSEQ multiplex PCR. The table lists some 490,000 clones, more than 85% of them singletons. Germline V gene sequence: CDR1 PRHDT, CDR2 FYEKMQ (reference sequence). This CDR3 is 14 amino acids long. Trimming took 3 bases from V and 5 from J; bases not matched to a gene: 3. Sequencing used PBMCs or T cells enriched from blood (not recorded which). J is TRBJ2-7 and V is TRBV13; 11 positions agree with TRBD1. This clonotype originated in a woman aged 55-70 years who had recovered from COVID-19. In DNA, the CDR3 is TGTGCCAGCAGCTTTCGGACAGGGGGCGACGAGCAGTACTTC. Translation gives CASSFRTGGDEQYF.